Sequencing of this T cell receptor beta chain was carried out in a study of cytomegalovirus exposure and HLA in healthy donors. Study details: A later analysis reported the same platform for the roughly 120 validation repertoires and the approximately 700 first-cohort repertoires.

Clones were sequenced by immunoSEQ multiplex PCR, and TCRdb holds only the in-frame ones, with some missing. This repertoire shows around 65,000 clones, nearly 95% found once; its top ten account for approximately 5.3%. General study points: In vitro work confirmed that a few CMV-associated chains recognize CMV antigens.

Details on this clone: Its target is not known.

The germline V gene encodes CDR1 MGHRA and CDR2 YSYEKL. This CDR3 spans 13 amino acids. V dropped 5 bases and J dropped 1 base, with 9 bases sitting between them. The material sequenced was PBMCs. The TCR was taken from a man between 18 and 29 years old in good health and CMV-seropositive. The rearrangement links TRBV4-1 to TRBJ2-7; a weak D match, TRBD1 (5 bases). CDR3 bases: TGCGCCAGCAGCTTCGACAGTTCCTACGAGCAGTACTTC. It codes for CASSFDSSYEQYF.